The 27 T cell receptor beta chains reported below all come from one sample, sequenced in a study of cytomegalovirus exposure and HLA in healthy donors. In the PCR, 60 Vbeta and 13 Jbeta primers were used. Data came from immunoSEQ multiplex PCR; TCRdb stores just in-frame clones and leaves some out. This sample has about 180,000 clones, with roughly four fifths found just once. What was sequenced was PBMCs. These TCRs come from a young man in good health and CMV-seronegative.

To note about this clone: Other DNA sequences in the sample encode the same CDR3. The V gene is TRBV5-1, the J gene TRBJ1-2, with 7 bases identical to TRBD1. CDR1 and CDR2 (germline): SGHRS, YFSETQ. This CDR3 is built from 13 residues. J was trimmed by 4 bases and V by 4 bases; bases with no gene match: 4. CDR3 in amino acids: CASSLTGSYGYTF. The DNA of the CDR3 is TGCGCCAGCAGCCTGACAGGGTCCTATGGCTACACCTTC.

The J gene is TRBJ1-2, the V gene TRBV7-2, with D tentatively TRBD1 (5 bases). CDR1 SGHTA and CDR2 FQGNSA come from the germline V gene. The CDR3 covers 14 residues. V shed 4 bases and J shed 2 bases, with 11 bases lying between them. The chain's CDR3 is CASSWSRANYGYTF. The DNA of the CDR3 is TGTGCCAGCAGCTGGTCCAGGGCCAACTATGGCTACACCTTC.

This chain links TRBV7-9 with TRBJ1-5; D not certain. There are 13 residues in the CDR3. Trimming took 4 bases from V and 5 from J, leaving 9 bases between them. Germline loops: CDR1 SEHNR, CDR2 FQNEAQ (reference sequence). As DNA, the CDR3 is TGTGCCAGCAGCTCCCGCCTAGATCAGCCCCAGCATTTT. Protein: CASSSRLDQPQHF.

The chain is built from TRBV28 and TRBJ2-7; TRBD1 is a possible D gene (6 bases). Between the trimmed V and J ends, which lost 2 bases and 1 base, there was a span of 12 bases. CDR1 is MDHEN, CDR2 SYDVKM, per germline. This CDR3 comprises 15 residues. DNA of the CDR3: TGTGCCAGCAGTTTACGGACAGCAGGTTCCTACGAGCAGTACTTC. Translating gives CASSLRTAGSYEQYF.

On this clone: Other DNA sequences in the same sample also yield this CDR3. This chain links TRBV5-1 with TRBJ1-1; D unresolved. Deletions cut 0 bases from V and 0 bases from J, with 9 bases between. Germline V lookup: CDR1 SGHRS, CDR2 YFSETQ. The CDR3 totals 15 residues. DNA for the CDR3: TGCGCCAGCAGCTTGGCGCTTGGCCTGAACACTGAAGCTTTCTTT. Its protein is CASSLALGLNTEAFF.

The chain carries TRBV27 and TRBJ2-7; 7 nucleotides align to TRBD2. After removal of 4 bases from V and 4 bases from J, the junction contained 10 bases not matched to a gene. CDR3 size: 15 residues. Germline V lookup: CDR1 MNHEY, CDR2 SMNVEV (reference sequence). The CDR3 nucleotides are TGTGCCAGCAGTTGGGGACCGCCGGGAGGTTACGAGCAGTACTTC. Its protein is CASSWGPPGGYEQYF.

V usage is TRBV6-5 and J usage is TRBJ2-7; 8 bases match TRBD2. The CDR3 runs 14 residues. Germline V gives CDR1 MNHEY, CDR2 SVGAGI. V trimming: 5 bases; J trimming: 2 bases; junction bases outside the gene matches: 5. The CDR3 sequence: CASSPSGGTYEQYF. CDR3 nucleotide sequence: TGTGCCAGCAGTCCGAGCGGGGGAACCTACGAGCAGTACTTC.

The chain combines TRBV19 with TRBJ2-7; 7 nucleotides agree with TRBD1. Germline CDR1 and CDR2: LNHDA and SQIVND (reference sequence). J lost 6 bases, V lost 5 bases, and 4 bases had no gene match. This CDR3 comprises 12 residues. CDR3 in amino acids: CASSAYRGEQYF. In DNA, the CDR3 is TGTGCCAGTAGTGCATACAGGGGCGAGCAGTACTTC.

This clone appeared a single time. This rearrangement joins TRBV18 to TRBJ1-1; 8 positions agree with TRBD1. CDR3 length: 14 residues. V was pared by 3 bases and J by 2 bases, with 2 bases of the junction left unmatched. In germline, CDR1 is KGHSH, CDR2 LQKENI. Here the CDR3 reads CASSPDRVNTEAFF. In DNA, the CDR3 is TGTGCCAGCTCACCGGACAGGGTTAACACTGAAGCTTTCTTT.

V gene TRBV5-1 combines with J gene TRBJ2-5; 10 nucleotides align to TRBD1. This CDR3 comprises 17 residues. The junction had 12 bases not matched to a gene; V was cut back by 2 bases and J by 5 bases. Germline CDR1 SGHRS, CDR2 YFSETQ. DNA of the CDR3: TGCGCCAGCAGCTTCGTCGCGGGACAGGGGTTTTTGGAGACCCAGTACTTC. This codes for CASSFVAGQGFLETQYF.

The V and J genes are TRBV6-4 and TRBJ1-2, with D possibly matching TRBD1 (5 bases). Germline loops: CDR1 MRHNA, CDR2 SNTAGT. The CDR3 has 15 amino acids. The V and J ends lost 4 bases and 4 bases respectively, with 16 bases between them. The CDR3: CASSASRDSSYGYTF. Here the CDR3 DNA reads TGTGCCAGCAGTGCCAGCCGGGACTCTAGCTATGGCTACACCTTC.

The chain is built from TRBV5-1 and TRBJ1-1; 7 nucleotides agree with TRBD1. Germline V lookup: CDR1 SGHRS, CDR2 YFSETQ. The trim removed 0 bases at V and 4 bases at J, leaving 15 bases unmatched. The CDR3 is 18 amino acids. Written as DNA, the CDR3 is TGCGCCAGCAGCTTGGATAGTGCCGTAGACAGGGCAGGCACTGAAGCTTTCTTT. This gives the protein CASSLDSAVDRAGTEAFF.

The chain links TRBV6-1 to TRBJ2-7, with D perhaps TRBD1 (6 bases). Trimming took off 4 bases at V and 2 bases at J, with 15 bases between the two ends. Looked up from germline, CDR1 is MNHNS and CDR2 is SASEGT. This CDR3 comprises 15 residues. The CDR3 loop is CASSASQQGPYEQYF. The CDR3 DNA reads TGTGCCAGCAGTGCATCCCAACAGGGTCCCTACGAGCAGTACTTC.

This clone was seen once. V usage is TRBV19 and J usage is TRBJ1-5; 8 positions agree with TRBD1. V shed 1 base, J shed 2 bases, and the junction held 4 bases outside the gene matches. The CDR3 covers 16 residues. CDR1 is LNHDA and CDR2 is SQIVND in the germline V gene (reference sequence). This CDR3 is CASSIAGQGGNQPQHF. Written as DNA, the CDR3 is TGTGCCAGTAGTATAGCAGGACAGGGCGGCAATCAGCCCCAGCATTTT.

The chain combines TRBV19 with TRBJ2-3, with 9 bases aligning to TRBD2. Losses at the gene ends were 1 base for V and 5 bases for J; bases not matched to a gene: 7. In germline, CDR1 is LNHDA, CDR2 SQIVND (reference sequence). This CDR3 spans 16 amino acids. The CDR3, as DNA: TGTGCCAGTAGTATAGGGCTAGCGGGACGTAGAGATACGCAGTATTTT. As protein: CASSIGLAGRRDTQYF.

This clone was observed once. The rearrangement uses TRBV25-1 and TRBJ2-1; 8 bases line up with TRBD2. The CDR3 runs to 15 residues. V shed 2 bases and J 3 bases; nucleotides not matched to a gene: 3. Looked up from germline, CDR1 is MGHDK and CDR2 is SYGVNS. CDR3 DNA: TGTGCCAGCAGTGAAGAGCGGGAGAGCTACAATGAGCAGTTCTTC. Translation gives CASSEERESYNEQFF.

The CDR3 here is CASSVGSLSSYNEQFF. The CDR3 DNA reads TGTGCCAGCAGCGTAGGTTCTCTGAGCTCCTACAATGAGCAGTTCTTC. The chain links TRBV9 to TRBJ2-1; no clear D gene. This CDR3 region has 16 residues. The germline CDR1 and CDR2 sequences are SGDLS and YYNGEE. The V and J ends lost 0 bases and 0 bases respectively, with 10 bases between them.

About this clone itself: The junction shows a germline mismatch at one end, possibly a read error. The gene calls are TRBV7-9 and TRBJ2-3, with D uncertain. Per germline, CDR1 SEHNR and CDR2 FQNEAQ (reference sequence). This CDR3 contains 16 residues. CDR3 DNA: TGTTCCAGCAGCACGAGAGGAAGAAGTTCCACAGATACGCAGTATTTT. This encodes CSSSTRGRSSTDTQYF. Supplemented by reference TRBV7-9 and TRBJ2-3, the full variable domain reads DTGVSQNPRHKITKRGQNVTFRCDPISEHNRLYWYRQTLGQGPEFLTYFQNEAQLEKSRLLSDRFSAERPKGSFSTLEIQRTEQGDSAMYLCSSSTRGRSSTDTQYFGPGTRLTVL.

This clone was seen only once. The chain has TRBV5-6 and TRBJ2-5; D call uncertain. The DNA matches TRBJ2-7 better at its end, which makes the J call doubtful. The CDR3 runs 13 residues. CDR1 is SGHDT, CDR2 YYEEEE, per germline. Written as DNA, the CDR3 is TGTGCCAGCAGCTCGACTTTGGCCTACGAGCAGTACTTC. It is translated as CASSSTLAYEQYF.

This clone was recorded once. CDR3 in DNA: TGTGCCAGCAGCTCTGGGACAGGGGTGTCCGCAGAGAATTCACCCCTCCACTTT. Translated: CASSSGTGVSAENSPLHF. The chain is built from TRBV11-2 and TRBJ1-6; 10 bases fit TRBD1. The germline gives CDR1 SGHAT, CDR2 FQNNGV. This CDR3 comprises 18 residues. After removal of 4 bases from V and 7 bases from J, the junction contained 13 bases not matched to a gene.

This chain joins TRBV6-4 and TRBJ2-7; 8 bases align to TRBD1. The V and J ends lost 6 bases and 4 bases, in that order; junction bases with no gene match: 8. CDR3 length: 14 amino acids. Germline CDR1 MRHNA, CDR2 SNTAGT. CDR3 sequence reads: CASSPGQDCYEQYF. The CDR3 DNA sequence: TGTGCCAGCAGCCCGGGACAGGACTGTTACGAGCAGTACTTC.

This sequence joins TRBV4-1 and TRBJ1-4, with D uncertain. Trimming cost V 6 bases and J 4 bases, with 9 bases left between them. There are 13 residues in the CDR3. The germline V gene encodes CDR1 MGHRA and CDR2 YSYEKL. This CDR3 is CASSLRSNEKLFF. The CDR3 DNA reads TGCGCCAGCAGTCTACGAAGTAATGAAAAACTGTTTTTT.

This clone was seen a handful of times. The CDR3 DNA follows: TGTGCCTGGAGTGTTTTGTCCCCGTCGGGCTACACCTTC. Translated: CAWSVLSPSGYTF. V is TRBV30 and J is TRBJ1-2; D remains ambiguous. CDR3 length: 13 amino acids. Germline V gene lookup returns CDR1 GTSNPN and CDR2 SVGIG (reference sequence). Trimming shortened V by 0 bases and J by 8 bases, and 13 bases separated the two germline ends.

Written as DNA, the CDR3 is TGTGCCAGCAGCCAAACATACGAGCAGTACTTC. Translated, it gives CASSQTYEQYF. The J gene is TRBJ2-7, the V gene TRBV14; no clear D gene. V was clipped by 2 bases and J by 4 bases, with 3 bases between them. The CDR3 is 11 amino acids. CDR1 and CDR2 from the germline V gene are SGHDN and FVKESK.

V gene TRBV30 combines with J gene TRBJ1-2; TRBD1 matches at 9 bases. The CDR3 covers 11 residues. Per germline, CDR1 GTSNPN and CDR2 SVGIG (reference sequence). The trim removed 5 bases at V and 5 bases at J, leaving 0 bases unmatched. CDR3 sequence: CAWGQGYGYTF. DNA of the CDR3: TGTGCCTGGGGACAGGGGTATGGCTACACCTTC.

This chain connects TRBV5-5 to TRBJ1-5, with TRBD1 matching over 9 bases. Losses at the gene ends were 1 base for V and 0 bases for J; bases not matched to a gene: 2. The CDR3 is made up of 16 amino acids. Germline V gene sequence: CDR1 SGHKS, CDR2 YYEKEE (reference sequence). Written as DNA, the CDR3 is TGTGCCAGCAGCTTGACAGGGGGCCATAGCAATCAGCCCCAGCATTTT. It translates to CASSLTGGHSNQPQHF.

The sample holds one count of this clone. V usage is TRBV5-3 and J usage is TRBJ1-1, with TRBD1 as a possible D gene (5 bases). TRBV5-3 is identified as an open reading frame with a role that is uncertain. This CDR3 has 11 residues. Trimming shortened V by 10 bases and J by 2 bases, and 9 bases separated the two germline ends. The CDR3 here is CAGDRNTEAFF. The CDR3 bases are TGTGCCGGCGACAGAAACACTGAAGCTTTCTTT.